This TCR beta chain was profiled in a study of blood T cell repertoires in COVID-19. Study context: The study drew acute and convalescent COVID-19 samples from the United States, Italy and Spain. PBMCs, B-cell-depleted T cells, or T cells provided the cDNA or gDNA that made up the material.

The CDR3 is made up of 13 amino acids. V gave up 5 bases and J gave up 4 bases; unmatched junction bases: 3. Germline V gene data show CDR1 as SGHAT and CDR2 as FQNNGV. TCRdb's table, derived via immunoSEQ multiplex PCR, lists solely in-frame clones and lacks some. The table lists roughly 180,000 clones, around 76% of them singletons. This clonotype originated in a woman aged 45-59 years with active or convalescent COVID-19. Specimen: peripheral blood. V is TRBV11-2 and J is TRBJ1-1; 8 bases are a match to TRBD1. The CDR3 region has the DNA TGTGCCAGCAGCCAGGGGGCGTCCACTGAAGCTTTCTTT. It codes for CASSQGASTEAFF.